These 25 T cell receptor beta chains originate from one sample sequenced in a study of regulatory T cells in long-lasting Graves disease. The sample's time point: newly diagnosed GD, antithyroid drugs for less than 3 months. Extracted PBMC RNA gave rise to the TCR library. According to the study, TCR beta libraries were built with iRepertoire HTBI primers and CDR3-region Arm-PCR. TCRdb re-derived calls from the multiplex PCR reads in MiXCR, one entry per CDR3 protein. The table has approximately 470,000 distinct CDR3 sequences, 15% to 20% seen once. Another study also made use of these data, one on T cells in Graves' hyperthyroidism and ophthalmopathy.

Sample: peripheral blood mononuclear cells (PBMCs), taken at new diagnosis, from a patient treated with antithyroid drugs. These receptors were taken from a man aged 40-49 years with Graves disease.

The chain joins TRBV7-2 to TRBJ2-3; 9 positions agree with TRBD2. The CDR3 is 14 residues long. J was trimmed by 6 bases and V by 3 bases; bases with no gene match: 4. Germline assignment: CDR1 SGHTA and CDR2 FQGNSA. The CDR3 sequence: CASSLAGGSDTQYF. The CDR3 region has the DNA TGTGCCAGCAGCTTGGCGGGAGGGAGCGATACGCAGTATTTT.

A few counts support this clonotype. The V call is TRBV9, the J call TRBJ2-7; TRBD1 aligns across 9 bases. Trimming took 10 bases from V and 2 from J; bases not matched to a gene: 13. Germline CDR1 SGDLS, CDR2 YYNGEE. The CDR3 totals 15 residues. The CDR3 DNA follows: TGTGCCGGAAAAGGGACAGGGAGACTTCCCTACGAGCAGTACTTC. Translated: CAGKGTGRLPYEQYF.

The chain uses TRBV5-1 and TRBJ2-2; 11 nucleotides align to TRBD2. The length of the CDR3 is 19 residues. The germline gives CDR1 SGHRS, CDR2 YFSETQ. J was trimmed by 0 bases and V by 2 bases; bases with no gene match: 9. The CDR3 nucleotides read TGCGCCAGCAGCTTTTCCGGGACTAGCGGAGCCGCGAACACCGGGGAGCTGTTTTTT. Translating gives CASSFSGTSGAANTGELFF.

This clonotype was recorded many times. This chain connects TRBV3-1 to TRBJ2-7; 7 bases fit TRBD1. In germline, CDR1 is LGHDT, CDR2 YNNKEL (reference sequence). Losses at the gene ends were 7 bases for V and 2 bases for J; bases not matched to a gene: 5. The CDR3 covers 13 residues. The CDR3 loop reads CASTTTGTYEQYF. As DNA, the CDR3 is TGTGCCAGCACCACGACAGGGACCTACGAGCAGTACTTC.

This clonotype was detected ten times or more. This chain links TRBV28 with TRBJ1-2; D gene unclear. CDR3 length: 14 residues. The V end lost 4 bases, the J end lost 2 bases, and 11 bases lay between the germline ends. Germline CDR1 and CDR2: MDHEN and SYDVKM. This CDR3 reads CASSSRPRNYGYTF. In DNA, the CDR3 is TGTGCCAGCAGTTCCAGACCGAGAAACTATGGCTACACCTTC.

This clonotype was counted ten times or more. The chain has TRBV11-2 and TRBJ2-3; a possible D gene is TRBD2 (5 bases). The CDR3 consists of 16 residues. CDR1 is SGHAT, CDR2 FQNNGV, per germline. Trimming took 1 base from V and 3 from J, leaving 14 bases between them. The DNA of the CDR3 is TGTGCCAGCAGCTTAGGGCCCACGGGAAGAACAGATACGCAGTATTTT. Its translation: CASSLGPTGRTDTQYF.

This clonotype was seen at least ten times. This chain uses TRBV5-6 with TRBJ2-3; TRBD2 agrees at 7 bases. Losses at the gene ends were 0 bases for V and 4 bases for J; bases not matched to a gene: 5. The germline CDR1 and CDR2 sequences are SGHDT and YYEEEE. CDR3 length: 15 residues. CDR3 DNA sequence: TGTGCCAGCAGCTTGGGACTAGCCGCCGCAGATACGCAGTATTTT. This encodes CASSLGLAAADTQYF.

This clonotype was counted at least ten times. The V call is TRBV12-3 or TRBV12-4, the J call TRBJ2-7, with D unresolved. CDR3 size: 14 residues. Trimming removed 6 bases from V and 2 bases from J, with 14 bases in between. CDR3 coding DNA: TGTGCCAGCAGCCCGCCGGATTGGCCCTACGAGCAGTACTTC. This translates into CASSPPDWPYEQYF.

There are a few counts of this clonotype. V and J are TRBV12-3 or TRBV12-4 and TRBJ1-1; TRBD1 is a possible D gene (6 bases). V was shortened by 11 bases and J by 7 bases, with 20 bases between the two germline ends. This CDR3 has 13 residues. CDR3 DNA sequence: TGTGCCTCCCGCTTAGGGGGGCAGGGTGAAGCTTTCTTT. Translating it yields CASRLGGQGEAFF.

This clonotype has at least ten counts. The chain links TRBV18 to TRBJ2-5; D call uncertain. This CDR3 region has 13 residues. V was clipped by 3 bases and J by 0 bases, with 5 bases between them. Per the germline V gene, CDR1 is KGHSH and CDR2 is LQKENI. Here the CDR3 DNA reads TGTGCCAGCTCACCCTACTACCAAGAGACCCAGTACTTC. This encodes CASSPYYQETQYF.

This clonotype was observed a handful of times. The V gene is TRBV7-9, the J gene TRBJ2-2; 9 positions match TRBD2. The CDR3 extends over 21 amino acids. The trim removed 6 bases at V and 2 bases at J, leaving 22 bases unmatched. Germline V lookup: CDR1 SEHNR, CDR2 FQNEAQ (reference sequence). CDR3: CASSRLRRASGTGLNTGELFF. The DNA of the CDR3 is TGTGCCAGCAGTCGTCTACGGCGGGCTAGCGGGACCGGCTTAAACACCGGGGAGCTGTTTTTT.

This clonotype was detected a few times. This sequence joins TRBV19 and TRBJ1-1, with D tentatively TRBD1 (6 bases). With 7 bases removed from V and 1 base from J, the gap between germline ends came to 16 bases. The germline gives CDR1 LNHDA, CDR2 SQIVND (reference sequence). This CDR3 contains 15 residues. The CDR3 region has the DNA TGTGCCAGTACCCTATCTGGACAGAGGAACACTGAAGCTTTCTTT. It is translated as CASTLSGQRNTEAFF.

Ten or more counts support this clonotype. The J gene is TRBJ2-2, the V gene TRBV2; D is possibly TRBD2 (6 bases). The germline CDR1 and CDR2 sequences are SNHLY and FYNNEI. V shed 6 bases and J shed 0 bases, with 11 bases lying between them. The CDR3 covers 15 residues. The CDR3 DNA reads TGTGCCAGCAGGGGGACTCGGGCGAACACCGGGGAGCTGTTTTTT. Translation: CASRGTRANTGELFF.

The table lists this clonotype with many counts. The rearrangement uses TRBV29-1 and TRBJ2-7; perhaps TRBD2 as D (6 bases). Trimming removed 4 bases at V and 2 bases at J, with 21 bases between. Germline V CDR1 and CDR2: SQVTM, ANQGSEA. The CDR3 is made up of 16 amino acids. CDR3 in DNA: TGCAGCGTTGCGGGACCGGAGGGTACAACCACCTACGAGCAGTACTTC. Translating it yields CSVAGPEGTTTYEQYF.

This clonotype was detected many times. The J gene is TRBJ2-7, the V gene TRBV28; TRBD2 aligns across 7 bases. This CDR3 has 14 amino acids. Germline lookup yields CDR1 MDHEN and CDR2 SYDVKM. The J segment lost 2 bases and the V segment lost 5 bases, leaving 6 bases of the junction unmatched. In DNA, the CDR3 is TGTGCCAGCAGTCGGGGCGGGGGACCCTACGAGCAGTACTTC. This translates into CASSRGGGPYEQYF. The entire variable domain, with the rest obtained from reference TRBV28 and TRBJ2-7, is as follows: DVKVTQSSRYLVKRTGEKVFLECVQDMDHENMFWYRQDPGLGLRLIYFSYDVKMKEKGDIPEGYSVSREKKERFSLILESASTNQTSMYLCASSRGGGPYEQYFGPGTRLTVT.

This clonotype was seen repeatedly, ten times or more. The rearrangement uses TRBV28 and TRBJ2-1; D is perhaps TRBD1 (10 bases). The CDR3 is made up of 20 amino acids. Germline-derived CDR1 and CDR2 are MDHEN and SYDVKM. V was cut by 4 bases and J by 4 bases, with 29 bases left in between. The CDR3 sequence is CASSSLWDRGGLAGYNEQFF. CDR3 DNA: TGTGCCAGCAGTTCCCTTTGGGACAGGGGAGGGCTAGCGGGGTACAATGAGCAGTTCTTC.

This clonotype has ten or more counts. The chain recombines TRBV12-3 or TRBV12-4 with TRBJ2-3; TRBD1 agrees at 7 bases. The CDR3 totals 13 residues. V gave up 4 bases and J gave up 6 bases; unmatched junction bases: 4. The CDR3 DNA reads TGTGCCAGCAGTTGGGGGACAGCGGATACGCAGTATTTT. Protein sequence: CASSWGTADTQYF.

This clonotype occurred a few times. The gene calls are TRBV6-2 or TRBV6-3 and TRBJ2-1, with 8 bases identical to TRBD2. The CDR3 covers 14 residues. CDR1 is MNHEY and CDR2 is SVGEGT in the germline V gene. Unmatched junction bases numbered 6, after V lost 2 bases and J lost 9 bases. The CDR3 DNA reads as TGTGCCAGCAGTTACGGGACTAGTTGGGGTGAGCAGTTCTTC. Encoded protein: CASSYGTSWGEQFF.

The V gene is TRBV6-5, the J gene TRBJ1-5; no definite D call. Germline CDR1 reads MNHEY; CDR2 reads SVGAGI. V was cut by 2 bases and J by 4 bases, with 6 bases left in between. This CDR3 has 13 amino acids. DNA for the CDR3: TGTGCCAGCAGTTACGCTGGAAATCAGCCCCAGCATTTT. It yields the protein CASSYAGNQPQHF.

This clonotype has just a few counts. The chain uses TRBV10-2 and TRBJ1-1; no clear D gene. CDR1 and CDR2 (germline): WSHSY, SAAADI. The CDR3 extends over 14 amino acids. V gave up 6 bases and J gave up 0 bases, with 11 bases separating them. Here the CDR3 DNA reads TGCGCCAGCAGAACGACCCAGGTGAACACTGAAGCTTTCTTT. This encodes CASRTTQVNTEAFF.

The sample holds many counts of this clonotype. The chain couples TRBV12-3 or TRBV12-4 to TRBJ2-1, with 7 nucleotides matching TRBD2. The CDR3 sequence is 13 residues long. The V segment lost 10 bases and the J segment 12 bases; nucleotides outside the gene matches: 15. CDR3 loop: CATMGGSWGGQFF. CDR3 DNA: TGTGCCACCATGGGGGGGTCGTGGGGGGGGCAGTTCTTC.

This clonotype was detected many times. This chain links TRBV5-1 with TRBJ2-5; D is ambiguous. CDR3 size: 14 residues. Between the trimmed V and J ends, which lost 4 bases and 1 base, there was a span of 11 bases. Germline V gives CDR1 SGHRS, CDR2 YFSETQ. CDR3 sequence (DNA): TGCGCCAGCAGCCTAATGCGACCCCAAGAGACCCAGTACTTC. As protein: CASSLMRPQETQYF. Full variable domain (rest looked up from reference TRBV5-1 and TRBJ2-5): KAGVTQTPRYLIKTRGQQVTLSCSPISGHRSVSWYQQTPGQGLQFLFEYFSETQRNKGNFPGRFSGRQFSNSRSEMNVSTLELGDSALYLCASSLMRPQETQYFGPGTRLLVL.

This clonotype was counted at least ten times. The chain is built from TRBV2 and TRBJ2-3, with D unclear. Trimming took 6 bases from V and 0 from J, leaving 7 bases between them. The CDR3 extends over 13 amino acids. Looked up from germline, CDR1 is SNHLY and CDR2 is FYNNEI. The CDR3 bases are TGTGCCAGCAGGATGTCTAGCACAGATACGCAGTATTTT. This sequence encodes CASRMSSTDTQYF.

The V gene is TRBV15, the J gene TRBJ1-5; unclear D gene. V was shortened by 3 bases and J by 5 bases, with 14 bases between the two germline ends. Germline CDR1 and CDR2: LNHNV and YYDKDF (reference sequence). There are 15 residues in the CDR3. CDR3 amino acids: CATSSLQVTDQPQHF. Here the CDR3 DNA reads TGTGCCACCAGCAGCCTGCAAGTTACCGATCAGCCCCAGCATTTT.

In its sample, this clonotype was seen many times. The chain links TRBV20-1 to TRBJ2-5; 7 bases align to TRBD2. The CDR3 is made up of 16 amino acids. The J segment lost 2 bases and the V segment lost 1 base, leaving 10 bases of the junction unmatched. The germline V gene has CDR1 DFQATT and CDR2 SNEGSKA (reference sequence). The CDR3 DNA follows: TGCAGTGCTAGAGTCAGGGCTAGCGGACCGCAAGAGACCCAGTACTTC. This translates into CSARVRASGPQETQYF.